The clone carrying this TCR beta chain was observed once. Germline CDR1 and CDR2: MNHEY and SVGAGI. V was shortened by 4 bases and J by 5 bases, with 9 bases between the two germline ends. The CDR3 spans 13 residues. The entry originates in a study of blood T cell repertoires in COVID-19. About the research overall: Samples of COVID-19 (acute and convalescent) were obtained from the United States, Italy and Spain.

In the original processing: Amplifying reference gene primers gave estimates of nucleated cell counts. Profiled with immunoSEQ multiplex PCR; TCRdb holds only in-frame clones, not every one. The V and J calls and the clone size are those of that table, but D and trimming were determined from the DNA. Of around 300,000 clones listed, around nine tenths are singletons. V usage is TRBV6-5 and J usage is TRBJ1-5; D ambiguous. The sequence derives from a man aged 30-40 years who had recovered from COVID-19. The specimen sequenced was PBMCs or T cells enriched from blood (not recorded which). DNA for the CDR3: TGTGCCAGCAGTTGGGCATCCGATCAGCCCCAGCATTTT. It yields the protein CASSWASDQPQHF.